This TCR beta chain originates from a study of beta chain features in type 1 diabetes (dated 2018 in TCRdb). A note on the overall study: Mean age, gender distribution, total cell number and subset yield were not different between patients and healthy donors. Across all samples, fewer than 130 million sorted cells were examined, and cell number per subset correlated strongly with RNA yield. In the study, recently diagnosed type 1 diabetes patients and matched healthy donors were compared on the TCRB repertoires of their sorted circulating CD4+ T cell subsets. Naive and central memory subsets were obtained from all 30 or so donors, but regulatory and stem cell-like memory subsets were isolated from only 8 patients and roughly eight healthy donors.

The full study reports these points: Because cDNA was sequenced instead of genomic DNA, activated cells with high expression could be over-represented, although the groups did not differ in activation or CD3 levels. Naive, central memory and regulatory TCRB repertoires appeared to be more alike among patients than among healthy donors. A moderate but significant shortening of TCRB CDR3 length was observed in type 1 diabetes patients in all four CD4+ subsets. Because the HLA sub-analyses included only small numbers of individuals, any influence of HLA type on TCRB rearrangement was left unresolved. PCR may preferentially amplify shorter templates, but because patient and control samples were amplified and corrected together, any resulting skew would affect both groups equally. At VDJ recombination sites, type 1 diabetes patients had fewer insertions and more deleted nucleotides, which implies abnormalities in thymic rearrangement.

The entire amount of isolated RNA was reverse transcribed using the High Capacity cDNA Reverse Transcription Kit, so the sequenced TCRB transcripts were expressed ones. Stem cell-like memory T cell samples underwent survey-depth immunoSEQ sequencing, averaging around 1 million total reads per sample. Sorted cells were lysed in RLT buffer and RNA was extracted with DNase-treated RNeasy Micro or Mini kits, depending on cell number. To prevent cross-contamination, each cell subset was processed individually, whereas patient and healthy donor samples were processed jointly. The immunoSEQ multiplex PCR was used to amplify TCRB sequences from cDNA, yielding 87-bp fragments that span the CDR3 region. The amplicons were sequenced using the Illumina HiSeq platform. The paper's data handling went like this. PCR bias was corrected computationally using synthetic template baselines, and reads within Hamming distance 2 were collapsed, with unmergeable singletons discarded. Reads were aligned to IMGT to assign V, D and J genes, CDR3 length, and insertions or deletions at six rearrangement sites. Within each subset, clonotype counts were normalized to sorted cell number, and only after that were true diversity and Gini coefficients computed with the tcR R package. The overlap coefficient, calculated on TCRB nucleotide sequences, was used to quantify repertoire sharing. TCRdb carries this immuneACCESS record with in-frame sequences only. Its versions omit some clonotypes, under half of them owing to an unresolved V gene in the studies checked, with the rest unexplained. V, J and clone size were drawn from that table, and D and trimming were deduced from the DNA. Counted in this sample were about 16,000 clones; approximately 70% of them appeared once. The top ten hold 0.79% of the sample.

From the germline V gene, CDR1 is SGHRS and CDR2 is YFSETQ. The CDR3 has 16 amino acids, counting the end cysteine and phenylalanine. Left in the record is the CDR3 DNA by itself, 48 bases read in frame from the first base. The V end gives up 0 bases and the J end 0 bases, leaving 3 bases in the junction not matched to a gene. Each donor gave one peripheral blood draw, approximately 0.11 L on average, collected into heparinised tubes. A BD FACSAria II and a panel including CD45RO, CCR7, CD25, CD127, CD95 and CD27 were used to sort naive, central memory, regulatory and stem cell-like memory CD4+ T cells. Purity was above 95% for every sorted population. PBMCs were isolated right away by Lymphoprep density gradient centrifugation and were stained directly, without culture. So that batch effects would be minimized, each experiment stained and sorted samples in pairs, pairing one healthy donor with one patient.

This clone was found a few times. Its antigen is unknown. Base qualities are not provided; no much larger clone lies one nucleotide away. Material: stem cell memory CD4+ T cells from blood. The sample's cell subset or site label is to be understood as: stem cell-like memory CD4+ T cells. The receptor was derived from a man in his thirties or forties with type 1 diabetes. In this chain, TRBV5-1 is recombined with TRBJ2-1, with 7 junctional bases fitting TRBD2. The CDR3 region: CASSLGRGGSYNEQFF. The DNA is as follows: TGCGCCAGCAGCTTGGGGCGCGGGGGCTCCTACAATGAGCAGTTCTTC.